In its sample, the clone carrying this T cell receptor beta chain was seen many times. The antigen remains unidentified. The protocol attached unique molecular identifiers to individual cDNA molecules. Via MiXCR, TCRdb re-called the 5' RACE reads, giving one row per CDR3 protein. The table records tens of thousands of distinct CDR3 sequences, approximately 4.6% of them present only once. This record belongs to a study of early T cells in non-severe SARS-CoV-2 infection. On the study more broadly: Sequencing targeted bulk RNA from unsorted whole blood, leaving chains unpaired.

Whole-study results and caveats: Sequences matched to VDJdb favored anti-spike CD8 responses, while private and CD4 specificities were missed.

The CDR3 covers 17 residues. Trimming removed 5 bases from V and 4 bases from J, with 23 bases in between. The germline CDR1 and CDR2 sequences are SGHVS and FNYEAQ. Sequencing input: whole blood. This TCR derives from an adult who was a healthcare worker with PCR-confirmed SARS-CoV-2 infection or an uninfected control (not recorded which). The chain is built from TRBV7-6 and TRBJ2-5, with a weak D call TRBD2 (5 bases). The CDR3 DNA reads as TGTGCCAGCAGCCCCCGATTAACCGCGGAGGCGGTAGAGACCCAGTACTTC. It specifies CASSPRLTAEAVETQYF.